The clone carrying this T cell receptor beta chain was counted a single time. The data originate from a study of blood T cell repertoires in COVID-19. Study-level background: Sites across the United States, Italy and Spain contributed samples from acute and convalescent COVID-19.

Per the authors' pipeline: Reference gene primer amplification gave nucleated cell count estimates. Assay: immunoSEQ multiplex PCR; the TCRdb copy retains only in-frame clones and omits some. V, J and clone size are those of that table, while D and trimming were read from the DNA. The sample has about 130,000 clones, roughly 85% seen once. Germline CDR1 SQVTM, CDR2 ANQGSEA. This CDR3 has 14 amino acids. Trimming cost V 7 bases and J 2 bases, with 14 bases left between them. The receptor's source is an elderly man with active or convalescent COVID-19. This sequence joins TRBV29-1 and TRBJ2-2, with a possible D match to TRBD1 (5 bases). The source material was peripheral blood. The CDR3 DNA reads TGCAGCGGCCAAGGGGTATTCAACACCGGGGAGCTGTTTTTT. Translation: CSGQGVFNTGELFF.